Following are 21 T cell receptor beta chains from one sample sequenced in a study of blood T cells in healthy people across ages. The authors ran a second PCR of about 7 to 11 cycles using a sample-barcoded 5' primer and a J-beta primer mix. In TCRdb, the 5' RACE reads were re-called with MiXCR into one record per CDR3 protein. There are fewer than 700,000 distinct CDR3 sequences in the sample; 40% to 55% occur only once, and just under 25% lies in the top ten. The sample comprised blood. The receptors derive from a man older than 75 in good health.

This clonotype appeared a single time. This chain uses TRBV6-4 with TRBJ2-1; D is ambiguous. The germline gives CDR1 MRHNA, CDR2 SNTAGT. This CDR3 comprises 15 residues. Trimming shortened V by 3 bases and J by 2 bases, and 11 bases separated the two germline ends. CDR3 DNA sequence: TGTGCCAGCAGTGAGGGGTATCCAACCTACAATGAGCAGTTCTTC. This sequence encodes CASSEGYPTYNEQFF.

The chain employs TRBV9 and TRBJ2-7; 11 positions agree with TRBD1. The V segment lost 4 bases and the J segment 3 bases; nucleotides outside the gene matches: 6. Germline CDR1 reads SGDLS; CDR2 reads YYNGEE. CDR3 length equals 15 residues. CDR3 bases: TGTGCCAGCAGCCAGGGGACAGGGGGACTCTACGAGCAGTACTTC. Amino acids: CASSQGTGGLYEQYF.

This clonotype was counted between two and nine times. The chain carries TRBV25-1 and TRBJ1-5; D is perhaps TRBD1 (6 bases). The CDR3 runs to 13 residues. The germline gives CDR1 MGHDK, CDR2 SYGVNS. V lost 6 bases and J 3 bases, leaving 9 bases between the germline ends. CDR3: CASRGQHNQPQHF. DNA of the CDR3: TGTGCCAGCAGAGGACAGCACAATCAGCCCCAGCATTTT.

The chain employs TRBV3-1 and TRBJ1-1; D possibly corresponds to TRBD1 (5 bases). The length of the CDR3 is 14 residues. Germline lookup yields CDR1 LGHDT and CDR2 YNNKEL (reference sequence). Trimming took off 2 bases at V and 3 bases at J, with 10 bases between the two ends. CDR3 loop: CASSQRGRHTEAFF. For the CDR3, the DNA is TGTGCCAGCAGCCAAAGGGGCAGACACACTGAAGCTTTCTTT.

This chain connects TRBV7-2 to TRBJ2-2; tentatively, D is TRBD1 or TRBD2 (7 bases each). Germline loops: CDR1 SGHTA, CDR2 FQGNSA. The V and J ends lost 6 bases and 5 bases respectively, with 13 bases between them. The CDR3 has 14 amino acids. The CDR3 region has the DNA TGTGCCAGCAGGAATCAGGGGGGGACCGGGGAGCTGTTTTTT. It encodes CASRNQGGTGELFF.

The CDR3 nucleotides are TGTGCCAGCATAGACCGGGACAGGGGCTACAATGAGCAGTTCTTC. It translates to CASIDRDRGYNEQFF. V is TRBV12-3 or TRBV12-4 and J is TRBJ2-1; 10 nucleotides align to TRBD1. CDR3 length: 15 amino acids. Trimming took 7 bases from V and 3 from J; bases not matched to a gene: 6.

This chain links TRBV20-1 with TRBJ2-3, with a tentative D call TRBD2 (6 bases). Germline V gene data show CDR1 as DFQATT and CDR2 as SNEGSKA (reference sequence). V dropped 5 bases and J dropped 9 bases, with 18 bases sitting between them. The CDR3 covers 13 residues. The CDR3 reads CSAGNGGLSTQYF. In nucleotides, the CDR3 is TGCAGTGCTGGAAACGGGGGTCTCTCCACGCAGTATTTT.

The chain has TRBV20-1 and TRBJ2-2, with a tentative D call TRBD2 (6 bases). From germline, CDR1 is DFQATT and CDR2 SNEGSKA (reference sequence). Trimming cost V 6 bases and J 0 bases, with 14 bases left between them. The CDR3 contains 15 residues. CDR3: CSAPTGSANTGELFF. Here the CDR3 DNA reads TGCAGTGCCCCGACCGGGAGTGCGAACACCGGGGAGCTGTTTTTT.

The chain couples TRBV29-1 to TRBJ1-4, with D tentatively TRBD1 (5 bases). CDR1 is SQVTM and CDR2 is ANQGSEA in the germline V gene. The CDR3 has 13 residues. Trimming removed 5 bases from V and 8 bases from J, with 15 bases in between. The CDR3 nucleotides read TGCAGCGTTACCGGGATACGGGGCGAAAAACTGTTTTTT. This translates into CSVTGIRGEKLFF.

Of note for this clonotype: A much larger clone differs by one base, so this may be a read error. V and J are TRBV7-2 and TRBJ2-1, with a tentative D call TRBD1 (6 bases). The end of the DNA aligns better with TRBJ2-7, so the J call may be wrong. This CDR3 spans 17 amino acids. Germline V gene sequence: CDR1 SGHTA, CDR2 FQGNSA. CDR3 DNA: TGTGCCAGCAGCTTAGGGACTCAGGGGATCCACTACAATGAGCAGTACTTC. As protein: CASSLGTQGIHYNEQYF.

The rearrangement uses TRBV20-1 and TRBJ2-3; D possibly corresponds to TRBD2 (5 bases). Germline V lookup: CDR1 DFQATT, CDR2 SNEGSKA (reference sequence). The V gene lost 4 bases and the J gene lost 3 bases, with 11 bases spanning the gap. CDR3 length: 13 amino acids. The CDR3 spells CSATILDTDTQYF. The DNA for the CDR3 is TGCAGTGCTACCATACTAGATACAGATACGCAGTATTTT.

The chain has TRBV7-9 and TRBJ2-2; 9 bases are a match to TRBD1. CDR1 SEHNR and CDR2 FQNEAQ come from the germline V gene (reference sequence). The CDR3 has 16 residues. V was clipped by 5 bases and J by 5 bases; unmatched bases: 9. CDR3 coding DNA: TGTGCCAGCAGCACTAAACCGGGACAGGGAACCGGGGAGCTGTTTTTT. As protein: CASSTKPGQGTGELFF.

This chain uses TRBV5-1 with TRBJ1-2; TRBD1 is a possible D gene (5 bases). The V and J ends lost 4 bases and 0 bases respectively, with 10 bases between them. Germline CDR1 and CDR2: SGHRS and YFSETQ. The CDR3 is made up of 14 amino acids. The chain's CDR3 is CASSPDKANYGYTF. For the CDR3, the DNA is TGCGCCAGCAGCCCGGACAAAGCTAACTATGGCTACACCTTC.

V gene TRBV12-3 or TRBV12-4 combines with J gene TRBJ1-5, with 7 nucleotides matching TRBD1. The CDR3 is made up of 15 amino acids. Trimming cost V 5 bases and J 7 bases; bases outside gene matches: 11. This CDR3 reads CASSPTGLTGQPQHF. In DNA, the CDR3 is TGTGCCAGCAGTCCGACAGGGTTGACAGGGCAGCCCCAGCATTTT.

This clonotype was seen once. The chain carries TRBV9 and TRBJ1-6; D not resolved. Looked up from germline, CDR1 is SGDLS and CDR2 is YYNGEE. The CDR3 covers 17 residues. The V end lost 3 bases, the J end lost 6 bases, and 19 bases lay between the germline ends. CDR3 nucleotide sequence: TGTGCCAGCAGCGCACAACCCGGACGTAGGGCTAATTCACCCCTCCACTTT. Protein: CASSAQPGRRANSPLHF.

This clonotype appeared once. The chain recombines TRBV6-2 or TRBV6-3 with TRBJ2-1; 7 bases align to TRBD2. V trimming: 4 bases; J trimming: 8 bases; junction bases outside the gene matches: 2. Looked up from germline, CDR1 is MNHEY and CDR2 is SVGEGT. This CDR3 region has 12 residues. CDR3 region: CASSWGGDEQFF. CDR3 bases: TGTGCCAGCAGTTGGGGAGGGGATGAGCAGTTCTTC.

The chain carries TRBV7-6 and TRBJ2-2; TRBD1 matches 9 bases. The J segment lost 7 bases and the V segment lost 5 bases, leaving 5 bases of the junction unmatched. Germline V gives CDR1 SGHVS, CDR2 FNYEAQ. The CDR3 consists of 14 residues. CDR3 loop: CASSPGQGFGELFF. In DNA, the CDR3 is TGTGCCAGCAGCCCCGGACAGGGGTTCGGGGAGCTGTTTTTT.

The chain couples TRBV5-1 to TRBJ2-1; no clear D gene. The CDR3 has 14 residues. Germline V CDR1 and CDR2: SGHRS, YFSETQ. Trimming shortened V by 0 bases and J by 6 bases, and 10 bases separated the two germline ends. The CDR3 is CASSLGAPSNEQFF. Written as DNA, the CDR3 is TGCGCCAGCAGCTTGGGGGCCCCTAGCAATGAGCAGTTCTTC.

This chain's CDR3 is CASSQSPTSLPDTQYF. CDR3 nucleotides: TGCGCCAGCAGCCAAAGTCCGACTAGTCTCCCAGATACGCAGTATTTT. The chain couples TRBV4-3 to TRBJ2-3; D is perhaps TRBD2 (6 bases). Germline CDR1 and CDR2: LGHNA and YSLEER. With 2 bases removed from V and 4 bases from J, the gap between germline ends came to 16 bases. This CDR3 has 16 residues.

V gene TRBV28 combines with J gene TRBJ2-5; the D gene is possibly TRBD2 (7 bases). The assigned J gene may be wrong: the sequence end matches TRBJ2-7 better. Per germline, CDR1 MDHEN and CDR2 SYDVKM. The CDR3 length is 14 residues. This CDR3 is CASIRGAGKNEQYF. The CDR3 nucleotides read TGTGCCAGCATCCGGGGGGCGGGGAAGAACGAGCAGTACTTC.

This clonotype has only a few counts. The chain joins TRBV6-5 to TRBJ2-2; D remains unclear. V was shortened by 6 bases and J by 5 bases, with 16 bases between the two germline ends. This CDR3 contains 15 residues. Germline V lookup: CDR1 MNHEY, CDR2 SVGAGI. This CDR3 is CASSDGRSWTGELFF. The CDR3 DNA follows: TGTGCCAGCAGCGACGGGCGGAGTTGGACCGGGGAGCTGTTTTTT.